This T cell receptor beta chain derives from a study of CD8+CD57+ T cells in acquired aplastic anemia. Study details: Each DNA sample taken from sorted CD4+ and CD8+ cells came to around 3.4 ug on average. Study observations and caveats: Patients had roughly 31 CD8+ CDR3 sequences in common with controls (the shared set). CD8+ Simpson's diversity in patients was not significantly different from that in controls.

Worth noting for this clonotype: Its antigen remains unidentified.

The template for TCR beta VDJ and CDR3 sequence profiling was genomic DNA. TCRdb ran MiXCR on the reads and lists one entry per CDR3 protein. In the table there are 150,000 to 180,000 distinct CDR3 sequences, roughly half of which are singletons. The J segment lost 4 bases and the V segment lost 3 bases, leaving 3 bases of the junction unmatched. Germline assignment: CDR1 LNHDA and CDR2 SQIVND (reference sequence). This CDR3 comprises 15 residues. Sequenced patients had shown CD8+CD57+ cell expansion by flow cytometry. Every one of the patients had aplastic anemia (severe, acquired). The sequence derives from a human donor with aplastic anemia. The chain joins TRBV19 to TRBJ2-2, with 9 nucleotides matching TRBD2. Sequences were obtained from sorted CD4+, CD8+, or CD8+CD57+ T cells (not recorded which) from PBMCs. The CDR3 loop reads CASSIGSGGTGELFF. The CDR3 DNA follows: TGTGCCAGTAGTATTGGTAGCGGGGGCACCGGGGAGCTGTTTTTT.